A single sample is the source of the 20 T cell receptor beta chains below, sequenced in a study of blood T cell repertoires in COVID-19. Here immunoSEQ multiplex PCR was the method, and the copy in TCRdb shows in-frame clones only, minus some. The sample has under 250,000 clones, over 70% seen once; the top ten hold roughly 8.7%. The sequenced sample consisted of peripheral blood. The receptors originated from a man aged 40-55 years with active or convalescent COVID-19.

Here the CDR3 reads CASSFPPMQPQHF. In DNA form, the CDR3 reads TGTGCCAGCAGTTTTCCCCCCATGCAGCCCCAGCATTTT. The chain links TRBV12-3 or TRBV12-4 to TRBJ1-5; no definite D call. The CDR3 runs to 13 residues. Trimming removed 3 bases at V and 7 bases at J, with 10 bases between.

V usage is TRBV6-1 and J usage is TRBJ1-3, with D possibly matching TRBD1 (6 bases). Germline CDR1 reads MNHNS; CDR2 reads SASEGT. Trimming shortened V by 0 bases and J by 7 bases, and 16 bases separated the two germline ends. This CDR3 is 16 amino acids long. The CDR3 coding sequence is TGTGCCAGCAGTGAAGCTAGGACAGCGGTCCGGAACACCATATATTTT. It is translated as CASSEARTAVRNTIYF.

The chain joins TRBV9 to TRBJ2-7; 16 bases match TRBD2. The germline CDR1 and CDR2 sequences are SGDLS and YYNGEE. The CDR3 runs to 16 residues. J gave up 4 bases and V 4 bases, and 5 bases lay outside the gene matches. CDR3 DNA: TGTGCCAGCAGCCCTGGGACTAGCGGGGGGGTATACGAGCAGTACTTC. This translates into CASSPGTSGGVYEQYF.

This clone was recorded a few times. The chain combines TRBV30 with TRBJ2-1, with a weak D call TRBD2 (5 bases). V dropped 1 base and J dropped 0 bases, with 10 bases sitting between them. Germline-derived CDR1 and CDR2 are GTSNPN and SVGIG (reference sequence). The CDR3 covers 15 residues. Here the CDR3 reads CAWSAGMSSYNEQFF. The CDR3 DNA reads TGTGCCTGGAGTGCGGGGATGAGCTCCTACAATGAGCAGTTCTTC. The variable domain in full, with the rest retrieved from reference TRBV30 and TRBJ2-1, is SQTIHQWPATLVQPVGSPLSLECTVEGTSNPNLYWYRQAAGRGLQLLFYSVGIGQISSEVPQNLSASRPQDRQFILSSKKLLLSDSGFYLCAWSAGMSSYNEQFFGPGTRLTVL.

This clone was recorded a few times. The chain has TRBV5-1 and TRBJ2-1; 13 positions agree with TRBD2. Trimming removed 0 bases from V and 3 bases from J; junction bases left unmatched: 6. In germline, CDR1 is SGHRS, CDR2 YFSETQ. CDR3 length equals 18 residues. The CDR3 reads CASSLVTSGRSGYNEQFF. CDR3 nucleotides: TGCGCCAGCAGCTTGGTGACTAGCGGGAGGAGCGGCTACAATGAGCAGTTCTTC.

The DNA of the CDR3 is TGTGCCAGCAGTGGCCCGGACAGGGCTAGCAATCAGCCCCAGCATTTT. Its translation is CASSGPDRASNQPQHF. The chain recombines TRBV6-4 with TRBJ1-5; TRBD1 aligns across 8 bases. CDR3 length: 16 amino acids. V was clipped by 4 bases and J by 0 bases; unmatched bases: 5. CDR1 MRHNA and CDR2 SNTAGT come from the germline V gene.

The chain carries TRBV6-1 and TRBJ2-7; 10 bases fit TRBD1. The CDR3 extends over 16 amino acids. Germline assignment: CDR1 MNHNS and CDR2 SASEGT. With V trimmed by 2 bases and J by 4 bases, 8 bases remained unmatched. CDR3 DNA: TGTGCCAGCAGTGAACGGGGGACAGGGGAAGGGTACGAGCAGTACTTC. It codes for CASSERGTGEGYEQYF.

The chain has TRBV30 and TRBJ1-2, with TRBD1 as a possible D gene (6 bases). The CDR3 covers 13 residues. V was clipped by 0 bases and J by 5 bases, with 10 bases between them. Germline CDR1 and CDR2: GTSNPN and SVGIG (reference sequence). The CDR3 spells CAWSVRTAYGYTF. The CDR3 nucleotides read TGTGCCTGGAGTGTGAGGACAGCTTATGGCTACACCTTC.

The chain has TRBV3-1 (or the pseudogene TRBV3-2) and TRBJ1-4; D call uncertain. Germline CDR1 LGHDT, CDR2 YNNKEL (reference sequence). Trimming removed 0 bases at V and 10 bases at J, with 6 bases between. The CDR3 loop spans 12 amino acids. This chain's CDR3 is CASSQDPGKLFF. The DNA for the CDR3 is TGTGCCAGCAGCCAAGACCCGGGAAAACTGTTTTTT.

This sequence joins TRBV27 and TRBJ1-5, with D unclear. Germline CDR1 is MNHEY and CDR2 is SMNVEV (reference sequence). The CDR3 extends over 15 amino acids. The V gene lost 4 bases and the J gene lost 0 bases, with 10 bases spanning the gap. This CDR3 is CASSSTYSSNQPQHF. DNA of the CDR3: TGTGCCAGCAGTTCGACCTACAGTAGCAATCAGCCCCAGCATTTT.

This clone was observed a few times. The genes are TRBV6-5 and TRBJ2-5; 8 nucleotides match TRBD2. The V gene end was trimmed by 5 bases and the J gene end by 4 bases; junction bases not matched to a gene: 0. CDR3 length: 12 residues. From germline, CDR1 is MNHEY and CDR2 SVGAGI. Written as DNA, the CDR3 is TGTGCCAGCAGTCGGGGGGGAGAGACCCAGTACTTC. This encodes CASSRGGETQYF.

The count of this clone is one. The CDR3 is CASSFGLHPRDTQYF. The CDR3 coding sequence is TGTGCCAGCAGCTTTGGGCTCCACCCCAGAGATACGCAGTATTTT. The rearrangement links TRBV7-2 to TRBJ2-3, with D unclear. The length of the CDR3 is 15 residues. The V end lost 3 bases, the J end lost 5 bases, and 15 bases lay between the germline ends. Germline V lookup: CDR1 SGHTA, CDR2 FQGNSA.

V usage is TRBV5-4 and J usage is TRBJ1-2; a weak D match, TRBD1 (6 bases). The CDR3 is 15 amino acids. Looked up from germline, CDR1 is SGHNT and CDR2 is YYREEE (reference sequence). Between the trimmed V and J ends, which lost 3 bases and 3 bases, there was a span of 15 bases. The CDR3 is CASSSSGGADYGYTF. DNA for the CDR3: TGTGCCAGCAGCTCATCTGGGGGCGCGGACTATGGCTACACCTTC.

The chain employs TRBV12-3 or TRBV12-4 and TRBJ1-2; perhaps TRBD1 as D (5 bases). Trimming removed 5 bases at V and 13 bases at J, with 17 bases between. This CDR3 is 12 amino acids long. CDR3 protein: CASSPRGTVSTF. CDR3 DNA: TGTGCCAGCAGTCCCCGCGGGACGGTGAGCACCTTC.

This clone was detected ten times or more. Additional DNA sequences in this sample encode the identical CDR3. The chain couples TRBV7-9 to TRBJ2-1; 10 bases agree with TRBD2. Germline V lookup: CDR1 SEHNR, CDR2 FQNEAQ (reference sequence). CDR3 length: 15 amino acids. Trimming at V came to 4 bases and at J to 4 bases, leaving 4 bases not matched to a gene. The CDR3 region has the DNA TGTGCCAGCAGCTCTCCAGCGGGGGGGTACAATGAGCAGTTCTTC. This translates into CASSSPAGGYNEQFF.

The V gene is TRBV11-2, the J gene TRBJ2-7, with D possibly matching TRBD2 (6 bases). V was shortened by 4 bases and J by 2 bases, with 18 bases between the two germline ends. The CDR3 has 16 residues. CDR1 is SGHAT, CDR2 FQNNGV, per germline. CDR3 protein: CASSSGGFGGTYEQYF. The CDR3, as DNA: TGTGCCAGCAGCTCCGGGGGATTCGGGGGAACCTACGAGCAGTACTTC.

This clone has a single count. The chain has TRBV18 and TRBJ2-4; a weak D match, TRBD2 (5 bases). The germline V gene encodes CDR1 KGHSH and CDR2 LQKENI. The CDR3 consists of 14 residues. The V and J ends lost 2 bases and 8 bases respectively, with 13 bases between them. The CDR3 DNA reads as TGTGCCAGCTCACCAATTAACGGGATGGACATTCAGTACTTC. As protein: CASSPINGMDIQYF.

CDR3 sequence (DNA): TGTGCCAGCAGCCAAGTTAAAAACCAGGGCTACACCTTC. Encoded protein: CASSQVKNQGYTF. The V gene is TRBV14, the J gene TRBJ1-2, with unresolved D. CDR1 is SGHDN, CDR2 FVKESK, per germline. V dropped 1 base and J dropped 8 bases, with 11 bases sitting between them. This CDR3 comprises 13 residues.

V is TRBV30 and J is TRBJ1-1; TRBD1 agrees at 7 bases. The CDR3 loop spans 14 amino acids. With 7 bases clipped from V and 6 bases from J, the junction kept 14 bases outside the gene matches. CDR1 is GTSNPN and CDR2 is SVGIG in the germline V gene (reference sequence). CDR3: CAFSGGSVMAEAFF. The CDR3, as DNA: TGTGCCTTCTCAGGGGGTTCGGTGATGGCTGAAGCTTTCTTT.

This clone was recorded a few times. This chain connects TRBV12-5 to TRBJ2-3, with D unresolved. The CDR3 has 15 residues. Germline V gene sequence: CDR1 LGHNT, CDR2 FRNRAP. V lost 6 bases and J lost 1, with 14 bases in between. CDR3 in amino acids: CASGPGGGGTDTQYF. The DNA for the CDR3 is TGTGCTAGTGGCCCCGGTGGTGGAGGCACAGATACGCAGTATTTT. The full variable domain, its missing parts supplied by reference TRBV12-5 and TRBJ2-3, is DARVTQTPRHKVTEMGQEVTMRCQPILGHNTVFWYRQTMMQGLELLAYFRNRAPLDDSGMPKDRFSAEMPDATLATLKIQPSEPRDSAVYFCASGPGGGGTDTQYFGPGTRLTVL.